This record covers a single T cell receptor beta chain. Its cognate antigen is unknown. In the ophthalmopathy cohort, Clinical Activity Score was at least 3, NOSPECS grade at least 4, and duration under 3 months. Diagnoses were made from clinical symptoms, serum measures (thyroxine and TRAb), thyroid ultrasound and orbital computed tomography. This sample is drawn from a study of T cells in Graves' hyperthyroidism and ophthalmopathy. Whole-study context: Blood was drawn when the patient was first diagnosed and still untreated. General study results and limits: Most expanded thyroid clonotypes above 0.001 also appeared in blood.

The V end lost 0 bases, the J end lost 3 bases, and 6 bases lay between the germline ends. The V gene's germline CDR1 is SGHDN and CDR2 FVKESK. This CDR3 has 13 amino acids. Template material for amplifying TCR beta CDR3 regions consisted of RNA transcripts. With the HTBI primer set, the TCR CDR3 went through a first round of RT-PCR. TCRdb re-called the multiplex PCR reads through MiXCR, storing one row per CDR3 protein. The data contain more than 500,000 distinct CDR3 sequences, 15% to 20% of them singletons. This receptor was obtained from a woman aged 25 to 39 with Graves' ophthalmopathy. Sequencing used blood. The chain employs TRBV14 and TRBJ2-7; D unclear. Here the CDR3 DNA reads TGTGCCAGCAGCCAAGACGAGATCTACGAGCAGTACTTC. The encoded protein is CASSQDEIYEQYF.